These 24 T cell receptor beta chains were all obtained from the same sample, sequenced in a study of T cell responses to AZD1222 COVID-19 vaccine. Measured with immunoSEQ multiplex PCR; TCRdb has only the in-frame clones, and not every one. This table has more than 50,000 clones, around 80% appearing once. Sequencing used peripheral blood, obtained on day 0 of AZD1222 vaccination. These receptors originate from an adult in good health.

The chain couples TRBV4-3 to TRBJ2-5; possible D gene TRBD2, 5 bases. The CDR3 runs to 16 residues. V was cut by 0 bases and J by 5 bases, with 16 bases left in between. CDR1 and CDR2 (germline): LGHNA, YSLEER. The CDR3, as DNA: TGCGCCAGCAGCCAAGATCTAGTCGGACTGACGGAGACCCAGTACTTC. This gives the protein CASSQDLVGLTETQYF.

The rearrangement uses TRBV4-3 and TRBJ2-5; weak D call: TRBD2 (6 bases). Germline loops: CDR1 LGHNA, CDR2 YSLEER. V was shortened by 4 bases and J by 5 bases, with 23 bases between the two germline ends. This CDR3 region has 17 residues. CDR3 residues: CASSPLPAGLLGETQYF. CDR3 DNA: TGCGCCAGCAGCCCCCTCCCCGCGGGACTCCTAGGGGAGACCCAGTACTTC.

The V and J genes are TRBV4-2 and TRBJ2-5; 7 bases fit TRBD2. There are 15 residues in the CDR3. J gave up 5 bases and V 1 base, and 7 bases lay outside the gene matches. Per the germline V gene, CDR1 is LGHNA and CDR2 is YNFKEQ. This CDR3 is CASSQGEGPRETQYF. The CDR3 coding sequence is TGTGCCAGCAGCCAAGGGGAGGGACCGAGGGAGACCCAGTACTTC.

The chain is built from TRBV12-5 and TRBJ2-3; 8 nucleotides match TRBD2. After removal of 7 bases from V and 4 bases from J, the junction contained 16 bases not matched to a gene. In germline, CDR1 is LGHNT, CDR2 FRNRAP. This CDR3 region has 17 residues. This CDR3 reads CASVLLPQREFSDTQYF. The CDR3 DNA is TGTGCTAGTGTCCTTCTCCCGCAGCGGGAGTTCTCAGATACGCAGTATTTT. Complete variable domain (other parts from reference TRBV12-5 and TRBJ2-3): DARVTQTPRHKVTEMGQEVTMRCQPILGHNTVFWYRQTMMQGLELLAYFRNRAPLDDSGMPKDRFSAEMPDATLATLKIQPSEPRDSAVYFCASVLLPQREFSDTQYFGPGTRLTVL.

The V and J genes are TRBV6-2 or TRBV6-3 and TRBJ1-2; 10 bases fit TRBD1. Germline-derived CDR1 and CDR2 are MNHEY and SVGEGT. V shed 4 bases, J shed 3 bases, and the junction held 5 bases outside the gene matches. CDR3 size: 15 residues. The CDR3 nucleotides are TGTGCCAGCAGTTTTACCGGACAGGGGGACTATGGCTACACCTTC. This encodes CASSFTGQGDYGYTF.

This chain connects TRBV3-1 (or the pseudogene TRBV3-2) to TRBJ1-3; 9 nucleotides match TRBD1. V lost 8 bases, J lost 4 bases, and 9 bases stayed unmatched. The CDR3 runs to 15 residues. Germline lookup yields CDR1 LGHDT and CDR2 YNNKEL (reference sequence). DNA for the CDR3: TGTGCCAGCTCCCCCCGGGACAGGGCCGGAAACACCATATATTTT. It encodes CASSPRDRAGNTIYF.

This chain uses TRBV19 with TRBJ1-5; TRBD1 aligns across 7 bases. The CDR3 runs to 14 residues. J gave up 5 bases and V 6 bases, and 7 bases lay outside the gene matches. CDR1 and CDR2 (germline): LNHDA, SQIVND (reference sequence). For the CDR3, the DNA is TGTGCCAGTAGGAGTGGGACAGATTATCAGCCCCAGCATTTT. Amino acids: CASRSGTDYQPQHF.

The gene calls are TRBV11-3 and TRBJ2-2, with D unclear. CDR1 SGHNT and CDR2 YENEEA come from the germline V gene. This CDR3 spans 13 amino acids. V gave up 2 bases and J gave up 6 bases, with 7 bases separating them. CDR3 sequence: CASSLSRAGELFF. CDR3 DNA: TGTGCCAGCAGCTTATCTAGAGCCGGGGAGCTGTTTTTT.

This sequence joins TRBV7-9 and TRBJ1-4, with a possible D match to TRBD1 (6 bases). Germline CDR1 and CDR2: SEHNR and FQNEAQ (reference sequence). V was clipped by 0 bases and J by 7 bases, with 18 bases between them. The CDR3 is 17 amino acids. CDR3 region: CASSLALDSGAVEKLFF. The DNA of the CDR3 is TGTGCCAGCAGCTTAGCGCTAGATTCGGGGGCGGTTGAAAAACTGTTTTTT.

The chain joins TRBV7-3 to TRBJ2-1; maybe TRBD1 (5 bases). Trimming took off 2 bases at V and 3 bases at J, with 11 bases between the two ends. Germline CDR1 and CDR2: SGHTA and FQGTGA. The CDR3 loop spans 15 amino acids. CDR3 sequence (DNA): TGTGCCAGCAGCTTACGGCAGGGTGACTACAATGAGCAGTTCTTC. Translating it yields CASSLRQGDYNEQFF.

The chain couples TRBV7-9 to TRBJ2-1; no definite D call. This CDR3 has 14 residues. V lost 3 bases to trimming and J lost 3 bases, with 9 bases between them. Germline lookup yields CDR1 SEHNR and CDR2 FQNEAQ (reference sequence). As DNA, the CDR3 is TGTGCCAGCAGCTTTGGAAGCTACTACAATGAGCAGTTCTTC. The encoded protein is CASSFGSYYNEQFF.

The table lists this clone with a few counts. The chain carries TRBV6-4 and TRBJ2-5; 7 bases are shared with TRBD2. V was pared by 0 bases and J by 7 bases, with 5 bases of the junction left unmatched. This CDR3 has 14 amino acids. Per germline, CDR1 MRHNA and CDR2 SNTAGT. The CDR3 bases are TGTGCCAGCAGTGACTCGGCGGGGGTAGGGACCCAGTACTTC. Translating gives CASSDSAGVGTQYF.

The rearrangement uses TRBV12-3 or TRBV12-4 and TRBJ1-1; possibly TRBD1 for D (5 bases). CDR3 length: 13 amino acids. Trimming left V 3 bases short and J 1 base short, with 6 bases between. CDR3 coding DNA: TGTGCCAGCAGTTTGGGGGGGAACACTGAAGCTTTCTTT. Translating it yields CASSLGGNTEAFF.

The chain couples TRBV2 to TRBJ2-7; D is possibly TRBD2 (5 bases). The CDR3 spans 13 residues. Trimming pared 3 bases from V and 6 bases from J, leaving 12 bases between. Germline V CDR1 and CDR2: SNHLY, FYNNEI. CDR3 nucleotide sequence: TGTGCCAGCAGTGATGGGGTCGGAGGCGAGCAGTACTTC. As protein: CASSDGVGGEQYF.

V usage is TRBV6-1 and J usage is TRBJ2-7, with D uncertain. CDR1 and CDR2 (germline): MNHNS, SASEGT. This CDR3 region has 12 residues. Trimming removed 0 bases at V and 6 bases at J, with 6 bases between. The CDR3 DNA follows: TGTGCCAGCAGTGAAGCGGGAAGCGAGCAGTACGTC. Amino acid sequence: CASSEAGSEQYV.

V gene TRBV9 combines with J gene TRBJ2-5; the D gene is possibly TRBD2 (6 bases). Germline V lookup: CDR1 SGDLS, CDR2 YYNGEE. Trimming stripped 4 bases from V and 3 bases from J, with 10 bases between. The CDR3 sequence is 13 residues long. Written as DNA, the CDR3 is TGTGCCAGCAGCCGGGACTTTAAAGAGACCCAGTACTTC. The encoded protein is CASSRDFKETQYF.

In this sample, this clone turned up a few times. V and J are TRBV4-3 and TRBJ2-5; 9 bases are shared with TRBD1. The ends lost 1 base at V and 5 bases at J; junction bases unmatched: 8. This CDR3 has 16 residues. Germline V gives CDR1 LGHNA, CDR2 YSLEER. In DNA, the CDR3 is TGCGCCAGCAGCCAAGGGGCAGGACAGGGGACGGAGACCCAGTACTTC. It specifies CASSQGAGQGTETQYF.

This chain uses TRBV19 with TRBJ1-4; the D is unclear. CDR1 and CDR2 from the germline V gene are LNHDA and SQIVND (reference sequence). Between the trimmed V and J ends, which lost 3 bases and 8 bases, there was a span of 13 bases. CDR3 length equals 14 residues. The DNA of the CDR3 is TGTGCCAGTAGTATGCGGTTGCAGGACGAAAAACTGTTTTTT. This translates into CASSMRLQDEKLFF.

In DNA, the CDR3 is TGTGCCAGCAGTGAGCCTCGGGATAGCGACGAGCAGTACGTC. Translated, it gives CASSEPRDSDEQYV. The chain employs TRBV6-2 or TRBV6-3 and TRBJ2-7; a weak D match, TRBD2 (5 bases). The CDR3 length is 14 residues. Between the trimmed V and J ends, which lost 5 bases and 5 bases, there was a span of 16 bases. CDR1 is MNHEY, CDR2 SVGEGT, per germline.

The genes are TRBV28 and TRBJ2-3; 14 bases agree with TRBD2. Germline V lookup: CDR1 MDHEN, CDR2 SYDVKM. The CDR3 sequence is 16 residues long. The V and J ends lost 10 bases and 0 bases, in that order; junction bases with no gene match: 6. The DNA of the CDR3 is TGTGCCACCGGAGGGACTAGCGGGAGTAGCACAGATACGCAGTATTTT. Translating gives CATGGTSGSSTDTQYF.

This chain links TRBV5-1 with TRBJ2-7, with D maybe TRBD2 (5 bases). Between the trimmed V and J ends, which lost 5 bases and 0 bases, there was a span of 15 bases. This CDR3 contains 15 residues. In germline, CDR1 is SGHRS, CDR2 YFSETQ. Here the CDR3 reads CASREGGGLSYEQYF. In DNA, the CDR3 is TGCGCCAGCAGAGAGGGCGGAGGACTCTCCTACGAGCAGTACTTC.

V and J are TRBV19 and TRBJ1-1; possible D gene TRBD1, 5 bases. Germline loops: CDR1 LNHDA, CDR2 SQIVND (reference sequence). This CDR3 is built from 14 residues. The V and J ends lost 1 base and 7 bases respectively, with 13 bases between them. The CDR3 region is CASSIVGRALEAFF. CDR3 in DNA: TGTGCCAGTAGTATAGTGGGGCGCGCGCTTGAAGCTTTCTTT.

The CDR3 spells CASSRTRDRASKQYF. Here the CDR3 DNA reads TGCGCCAGCAGTCGGACACGAGACAGGGCTTCCAAGCAGTACTTC. The chain employs TRBV4-1 and TRBJ2-7, with 7 bases that match TRBD1. This CDR3 spans 15 amino acids. The J segment lost 8 bases and the V segment lost 6 bases, leaving 16 bases of the junction unmatched. Germline V gene sequence: CDR1 MGHRA, CDR2 YSYEKL.

The chain joins TRBV28 to TRBJ1-4, with a tentative D call TRBD1 (6 bases). V was cut by 3 bases and J by 2 bases, with 10 bases left in between. The CDR3 is 15 residues long. Germline CDR1 MDHEN, CDR2 SYDVKM. CDR3 nucleotides: TGTGCCAGCAGTTTTGGAGGGGGGACTAATGAAAAACTGTTTTTT. Encoded protein: CASSFGGGTNEKLFF.